The 30 T cell receptor beta chains presented below share a single source sample, sequenced in a study of prognosis after radiotherapy for stage I lung cancer. Amplicons of TCR beta CDR3 were generated from genomic DNA by two-round multiplex PCR. Specific primers for each TRBV and TRBJ gene were what first-round PCR used. A single record per CDR3 protein comes from TCRdb applying MiXCR to the multiplex PCR reads. The table lists tens of thousands of distinct CDR3 sequences, about 26% of them singletons. The sequencing used PBMCs, collected before or after stereotactic body radiation therapy (not recorded which). The receptor set was obtained from a donor aged 50 or older with non-small cell lung cancer.

Ten or more counts support this clonotype. The chain combines TRBV2 with TRBJ1-1, with 7 bases matching TRBD1. V lost 8 bases and J lost 5; bases outside the gene matches: 14. The CDR3 loop spans 15 amino acids. Germline V gene lookup returns CDR1 SNHLY and CDR2 FYNNEI. Written as DNA, the CDR3 is TGTGCCAGCTCCAACTTTGACAGGGAAGAAACTGAAGCTTTCTTT. Protein sequence: CASSNFDREETEAFF.

This clonotype was recorded many times. This chain links TRBV2 with TRBJ2-7, with D uncertain. V dropped 1 base and J dropped 3 bases, with 7 bases sitting between them. Germline CDR1 and CDR2: SNHLY and FYNNEI. The CDR3 is made up of 13 amino acids. The CDR3 spells CASSEGQHYEQYF. CDR3 DNA: TGTGCCAGCAGTGAAGGCCAACACTACGAGCAGTACTTC.

Concerning this clonotype itself: It differs at one base from a far larger clone, so likely a read error. The chain carries TRBV6-9 and TRBJ1-6; 9 bases fit TRBD1. The length of the CDR3 is 16 residues. Germline V gene sequence: CDR1 MNHGY, CDR2 SVAAGI. DNA for the CDR3: TGTGCCAGCAGTTACTGGGACAGGGTGCAGAATTCACTCCTCCACTTT. Amino acid sequence: CASSYWDRVQNSLLHF.

This clonotype came up many times. The rearrangement joins TRBV3-1 to TRBJ2-4; the D gene is possibly TRBD1 (6 bases). The V and J ends lost 4 bases and 2 bases respectively, with 9 bases between them. This CDR3 is built from 14 residues. CDR1 and CDR2 from the germline V gene are LGHDT and YNNKEL (reference sequence). The CDR3 DNA sequence: TGTGCCAGCAGCCTACAGGGCTCCAAAAACATTCAGTACTTC. Translating gives CASSLQGSKNIQYF. Full variable domain (remainder filled in from reference TRBV3-1 and TRBJ2-4): DTAVSQTPKYLVTQMGNDKSIKCEQNLGHDTMYWYKQDSKKFLKIMFSYNNKELIINETVPNRFSPKSPDKAHLNLHINSLELGDSAVYFCASSLQGSKNIQYFGAGTRLSVL.

This clonotype is a singleton in its sample. A far larger clone is a single base away, which makes a read error likely. This sequence joins TRBV6-4 and TRBJ1-5; D ambiguous. The germline CDR1 and CDR2 sequences are MRHNA and SNTAGT. The length of the CDR3 is 15 residues. With 5 bases removed from V and 2 bases from J, the gap between germline ends came to 13 bases. This chain's CDR3 is CASSPHHGRNQPQHF. For the CDR3, the DNA is TGTGCCAGCAGTCCTCACCATGGGCGCAATCAGCCCCAGCATTTT.

Many counts were recorded for this clonotype. The chain carries TRBV7-2 and TRBJ2-3, with 11 bases matching TRBD2. After removal of 3 bases from V and 2 bases from J, the junction contained 1 base not matched to a gene. This CDR3 region has 15 residues. CDR1 SGHTA and CDR2 FQGNSA come from the germline V gene. CDR3 nucleotide sequence: TGTGCCAGCAGCTTTAGCGGGGGGGCCACAGATACGCAGTATTTT. This sequence encodes CASSFSGGATDTQYF.

This clonotype showed up many times. The chain has TRBV7-9 and TRBJ1-4; D possibly corresponds to TRBD1 (5 bases). The V and J ends lost 1 base and 7 bases respectively, with 13 bases between them. The CDR3 covers 15 residues. The V gene's germline CDR1 is SEHNR and CDR2 FQNEAQ (reference sequence). CDR3 residues: CASSLGGVPGEKLFF. The CDR3 region has the DNA TGTGCCAGCAGCTTAGGGGGGGTCCCGGGTGAAAAACTGTTTTTT.

Of note for this clonotype: This may be a read error: a much more frequent sequence differs by one nucleotide. Here the CDR3 reads CSARGRGAQLYEQYF. CDR3 in DNA: TGCAGTGCTAGAGGTAGGGGGGCTCAATTATACGAGCAGTACTTC. This chain uses TRBV20-1 with TRBJ2-7, with D perhaps matching TRBD1 or TRBD2 (6 bases each). There are 15 residues in the CDR3. V was clipped by 1 base and J by 4 bases, with 17 bases between them. Germline loops: CDR1 DFQATT, CDR2 SNEGSKA (reference sequence).

This clonotype has ten or more counts. This chain links TRBV19 with TRBJ2-3; 11 bases agree with TRBD1. Germline CDR1 and CDR2: LNHDA and SQIVND (reference sequence). This CDR3 is built from 14 residues. The J segment lost 3 bases and the V segment lost 8 bases, leaving 4 bases of the junction unmatched. The CDR3 DNA follows: TGTGCCAGTGGCCGGGACAGGGGGACAGATACGCAGTATTTT. Translated: CASGRDRGTDTQYF.

This clonotype has a count of ten or more. The chain joins TRBV4-1 to TRBJ1-1; D is perhaps TRBD1 (5 bases). Germline-derived CDR1 and CDR2 are MGHRA and YSYEKL. The CDR3 contains 11 residues. V lost 7 bases to trimming and J lost 11 bases, with 14 bases between them. The CDR3 protein is CASTKGPRAFF. CDR3 DNA: TGCGCCAGCACGAAGGGACCGAGGGCTTTCTTT.

This clonotype was observed many times. The rearrangement links TRBV6-1 to TRBJ1-2; 7 nucleotides match TRBD1. Germline V gene data show CDR1 as MNHNS and CDR2 as SASEGT. Losses at the gene ends were 0 bases for V and 5 bases for J; bases not matched to a gene: 6. CDR3 length equals 15 residues. The CDR3 spells CASSEALVTGYGYTF. In DNA, the CDR3 is TGTGCCAGCAGTGAAGCCCTAGTGACAGGGTATGGCTACACCTTC.

The chain is built from TRBV6-2 or TRBV6-3 and TRBJ2-5; 11 nucleotides line up with TRBD2. Looked up from germline, CDR1 is MNHEY and CDR2 is SVGEGT. V shed 2 bases and J 5 bases; nucleotides not matched to a gene: 13. This CDR3 contains 18 residues. The CDR3 DNA reads as TGTGCCAGCAGTTACCCGGCCTGGACTAGCGGGCAGGGGGAGACCCAGTACTTC. This gives the protein CASSYPAWTSGQGETQYF.

Concerning this clonotype itself: An end of the junction does not agree with germline; a read error may underlie this. The gene calls are TRBV6-2 or TRBV6-3 and TRBJ1-6; possibly TRBD1 for D (6 bases). This CDR3 spans 17 amino acids. In germline, CDR1 is MNHEY, CDR2 SVGEGT. The CDR3 loop is CAISGHRYRANNSPLHF. Here the CDR3 DNA reads TGTGCCATCAGTGGGCACCGGTACAGGGCAAATAATTCACCCCTCCACTTT.

This clonotype was picked up one time. One base separates it from a far larger clone, so it is likely a read error. The chain links TRBV6-5 to TRBJ1-4, with D perhaps matching TRBD1 (6 bases). V was cut by 2 bases and J by 5 bases, with 12 bases left in between. CDR1 MNHEY and CDR2 SVGAGI come from the germline V gene. This CDR3 has 15 residues. The CDR3 DNA sequence: TGTGCCAGCAGTTACCGGACAGCTAAAAATGAAAAACTGTTTTTT. Residues: CASSYRTAKNEKLFF.

This clonotype was recorded at least ten times. V and J are TRBV11-3 and TRBJ1-1, with TRBD1 identical over 8 bases. The CDR3 runs 13 residues. The V and J ends lost 4 bases and 4 bases, in that order; junction bases with no gene match: 2. Germline CDR1 is SGHNT and CDR2 is YENEEA. CDR3 nucleotides: TGTGCCAGCAGCTCGGGGACAGGCACTGAAGCTTTCTTT. This translates into CASSSGTGTEAFF. Based on the CDR3 plus reference TRBV11-3 and TRBJ1-1, the full variable domain is EAGVVQSPRYKIIEKKQPVAFWCNPISGHNTLYWYLQNLGQGPELLIRYENEEAVDDSQLPKDRFSAERLKGVDSTLKIQPAELGDSAVYLCASSSGTGTEAFFGQGTRLTVV.

On this clonotype: A far larger clone is just one base off, so this is likely a read error. The V gene is TRBV6-2 or TRBV6-3, the J gene TRBJ1-2, with TRBD1 as a possible D gene (5 bases). V lost 7 bases, J lost 9 bases, and 21 bases lay in between. CDR1 and CDR2 (germline): MNHEY, SVGEGT. CDR3 length equals 14 residues. CDR3 sequence (DNA): TGTGCCAGCACCCTCCGCGGGGGAGTATATTGCTACACCTTC. Protein: CASTLRGGVYCYTF.

This clonotype showed up many times. In DNA form, the CDR3 reads TGCGCCAGCAGGGGACTAGCTACCCCAGATACGCAGTATTTT. Its translation: CASRGLATPDTQYF. The J gene is TRBJ2-3, the V gene TRBV5-1, with 9 bases matching TRBD2. There are 14 residues in the CDR3. CDR1 and CDR2 (germline): SGHRS, YFSETQ. The V segment lost 5 bases and the J segment 4 bases; nucleotides outside the gene matches: 5.

This clonotype came up many times. V gene TRBV20-1 combines with J gene TRBJ2-3; D is undetermined. The V gene lost 6 bases and the J gene lost 5 bases, with 9 bases spanning the gap. Per germline, CDR1 DFQATT and CDR2 SNEGSKA (reference sequence). The length of the CDR3 is 11 residues. CDR3: CSAPTEDTQYF. Written as DNA, the CDR3 is TGCAGTGCACCCACGGAAGATACGCAGTATTTT.

Many counts were recorded for this clonotype. The rearrangement joins TRBV20-1 to TRBJ2-5; the D is unclear. This CDR3 has 12 residues. Looked up from germline, CDR1 is DFQATT and CDR2 is SNEGSKA (reference sequence). Trimming shortened V by 3 bases and J by 2 bases, and 7 bases separated the two germline ends. For the CDR3, the DNA is TGCAGTGCTAGGAGGTCGCAAGAGACCCAGTACTTC. It is translated as CSARRSQETQYF.

As regards this clonotype: A read error may be the cause here, since a much bigger clone is one base away. This chain connects TRBV10-2 to TRBJ1-1; possibly TRBD1 for D (6 bases). The CDR3 covers 14 residues. Germline V lookup: CDR1 WSHSY, CDR2 SAAADI. The V end was cut by 3 bases, the J end by 8 bases, with 16 bases between. CDR3 protein: CASSDPRQVPEAFF. The DNA of the CDR3 is TGCGCCAGCAGTGACCCGAGACAGGTACCAGAAGCTTTCTTT.

On this clonotype: A read error likely explains this, since a far larger clone differs by one base. The V gene is TRBV6-4, the J gene TRBJ1-2; D uncertain. The V gene lost 5 bases and the J gene lost 6 bases, with 10 bases spanning the gap. This CDR3 comprises 12 residues. In germline, CDR1 is MRHNA, CDR2 SNTAGT. The DNA for the CDR3 is TGTGCCAGCAGTCGCCGTAAGCATGGCTACACCTTC. Translated, it gives CASSRRKHGYTF.

This clonotype has just one count. A read error may be the cause here, since a much bigger clone is one base away. V gene TRBV18 combines with J gene TRBJ1-5, with 9 bases fitting TRBD1. The CDR3 contains 15 residues. Germline V gives CDR1 KGHSH, CDR2 LQKENI. The CDR3 sequence is CASSPKGTGLQPLHF. The CDR3, as DNA: TGTGCCAGCTCACCAAAGGGGACAGGGCTTCAGCCCCTGCATTTT.

This clonotype occurred many times. The V call is TRBV19, the J call TRBJ2-3; D unclear. CDR3 length: 14 amino acids. V gave up 5 bases and J gave up 2 bases, with 11 bases separating them. CDR1 is LNHDA, CDR2 SQIVND, per germline (reference sequence). The CDR3 protein is CASSALEHTDTQYF. DNA of the CDR3: TGTGCCAGTAGTGCGTTGGAGCACACAGATACGCAGTATTTT.

The V and J genes are TRBV12-3 or TRBV12-4 and TRBJ2-1; D ambiguous. The CDR3 length is 16 residues. Trimming shortened V by 4 bases and J by 2 bases, and 15 bases separated the two germline ends. The CDR3 reads CASSSMARAAYNEQFF. CDR3 coding DNA: TGTGCCAGCAGTTCGATGGCTCGGGCCGCCTACAATGAGCAGTTCTTC.

The chain employs TRBV6-1 and TRBJ2-7, with D unclear. Trimming took 8 bases from V and 0 from J, leaving 8 bases between them. This CDR3 has 12 residues. In germline, CDR1 is MNHNS, CDR2 SASEGT. As DNA, the CDR3 is TGTGCCAGCCCGTACAGCTCCTACGAGCAGTACTTC. Its translation is CASPYSSYEQYF.

About this clonotype: Its ends do not fully match the called genes, so a read error is possible. V is TRBV18 and J is TRBJ2-1; 9 bases agree with TRBD2. The CDR3 contains 15 residues. Germline-derived CDR1 and CDR2 are KGHSH and LQKENI. CDR3 amino acids: CASSPMSGGYNEPFF. The CDR3 DNA is TGTGCCAGCTCACCTATGAGCGGGGGGTACAATGAGCCGTTCTTC.

As for this clonotype: A far larger clone is off by one base, so a read error is likely. This sequence joins TRBV6-2 or TRBV6-3 and TRBJ1-1, with D possibly matching TRBD1 (6 bases). This CDR3 is 13 amino acids long. The germline gives CDR1 MNHEY, CDR2 SVGEGT. CDR3 nucleotide sequence: TGTGCCAGCAATAGGGGGAGGAACACTGAAGCTCTCTTT. This gives the protein CASNRGRNTEALF.

The table lists this clonotype with many counts. The chain has TRBV12-3 or TRBV12-4 and TRBJ2-5; 9 bases match TRBD1. The CDR3 is made up of 16 amino acids. The junction had 7 bases not matched to a gene; V was cut back by 0 bases and J by 5 bases. Here the CDR3 DNA reads TGTGCCAGCAGTTTAGCCGGGACAGGGACCTCGGAGACCCAGTACTTC. Its protein is CASSLAGTGTSETQYF.

The sample holds many counts of this clonotype. The chain couples TRBV20-1 to TRBJ1-6; no clear D. The CDR3 loop spans 13 amino acids. CDR1 and CDR2 (germline): DFQATT, SNEGSKA (reference sequence). V dropped 1 base and J dropped 10 bases, with 11 bases sitting between them. The CDR3 here is CSARGPESSPLHF. DNA for the CDR3: TGCAGTGCTAGAGGTCCGGAGAGCTCACCCCTCCACTTT.

This clonotype has ten or more counts. CDR3 residues: CASTPNVGTQYF. The DNA for the CDR3 is TGTGCCAGCACCCCCAACGTGGGGACCCAGTACTTC. The rearrangement uses TRBV12-3 or TRBV12-4 and TRBJ2-5; no clear D. This CDR3 is 12 amino acids long. V was clipped by 7 bases and J by 7 bases, with 13 bases between them.